The clone carrying this TCR beta chain has just one count. Its antigen is not identified. CD45RA+ naive and CD45RA-negative memory subsets were separated from CD4+ cells. As originally analysed: ImmunoSEQ yielded junction-only sequences lacking quality scores, so filtering differed. Method: immunoSEQ multiplex PCR; TCRdb's copy keeps in-frame clones and lacks some. V and J calls and clone size are given by that table; D and trimming were obtained from the DNA. This sample has roughly 2,300,000 clones; 85% to 95% occur once, and the top ten carry 0.37%. Looked up from germline, CDR1 is LNHDA and CDR2 is SQIVND (reference sequence). The CDR3 sequence is 11 residues long. With 3 bases removed from V and 10 bases from J, the gap between germline ends came to 9 bases. The sample originates from a study of shared clonotypes between healthy human individuals. Study results and limitations: Between a handful of donors, naive CD4 clonotypes were shared at a level of approximately 5%.

This clonotype was obtained from a man aged 18 to 30 in good health. Some clones in this sample may be carry-over from other donors' samples. The chain joins TRBV19 to TRBJ1-1, with D perhaps TRBD1 (5 bases). Sequencing was performed on naive CD4+ T cells from PBMCs. Subset defined: CD45RA+ positively selected. In nucleotides, the CDR3 is TGTGCCAGTAGTATGGGGCTACGAGCTTTCTTT. It translates to CASSMGLRAFF.